One sample yielded the 16 T cell receptor beta chains listed below, sequenced in a study of cytomegalovirus exposure and HLA in healthy donors. Clones were sequenced by immunoSEQ multiplex PCR, and TCRdb holds only the in-frame ones, with some missing. The sample includes about 190,000 clones, approximately 80% of them seen just once. The sample comprised PBMCs. The receptor set was obtained from a man aged 18-30 years in good health and CMV-seropositive.

The rearrangement links TRBV6-6 to TRBJ1-2; D might be TRBD1 (5 bases). The CDR3 consists of 14 residues. Germline V gives CDR1 MNHNY, CDR2 SVGAGI (reference sequence). V lost 2 bases, J lost 13 bases, and 20 bases lay in between. CDR3 loop: CASSYGGIYGYATF. DNA of the CDR3: TGTGCCAGCAGTTACGGGGGGATCTATGGCTACGCCACCTTC.

V is TRBV27 and J is TRBJ2-7; TRBD2 might be the D (5 bases). CDR1 and CDR2 from the germline V gene are MNHEY and SMNVEV (reference sequence). Trimming removed 2 bases from V and 6 bases from J, with 5 bases in between. The CDR3 contains 11 residues. CDR3 in DNA: TGTGCCAGCAGTTTAGCGGGCGAGCAGTACTTC. Amino acids: CASSLAGEQYF.

This chain connects TRBV7-6 to TRBJ2-3; maybe TRBD2 (5 bases). The CDR3 is made up of 15 amino acids. Trimming took off 1 base at V and 3 bases at J, with 11 bases between the two ends. Looked up from germline, CDR1 is SGHVS and CDR2 is FNYEAQ. The DNA of the CDR3 is TGTGCCAGCAGCTTAGAGGTGCCGGGGACAGATACGCAGTATTTT. Encoded protein: CASSLEVPGTDTQYF. Full variable domain (missing parts from reference TRBV7-6 and TRBJ2-3): GAGVSQSPRYKVTKRGQDVALRCDPISGHVSLYWYRQALGQGPEFLTYFNYEAQQDKSGLPNDRFSAERPEGSISTLTIQRTEQRDSAMYRCASSLEVPGTDTQYFGPGTRLTVL.

As for this clone: Other DNA sequences in this sample translate to the same CDR3. The CDR3 DNA reads as TGTGCCAGCAGTTTGGCAGGGGGTAACTATGGCTACACCTTC. This codes for CASSLAGGNYGYTF. The chain has TRBV28 and TRBJ1-2; TRBD1 matches 7 bases. The CDR3 has 14 residues. Looked up from germline, CDR1 is MDHEN and CDR2 is SYDVKM. The junction had 2 bases not matched to a gene; V was cut back by 3 bases and J by 1 base.

CDR3 protein: CASSPYPGQGREQYF. In nucleotides, the CDR3 is TGTGCCAGCAGCCCCTATCCGGGACAGGGCCGGGAGCAGTACTTC. The chain joins TRBV6-6 to TRBJ2-7; TRBD1 aligns across 9 bases. CDR3 length: 15 amino acids. Germline trimming cut 6 bases from V and 7 bases from J; bases unmatched to any gene: 13. The germline gives CDR1 MNHNY, CDR2 SVGAGI (reference sequence).

This chain joins TRBV28 and TRBJ2-3; 8 bases fit TRBD1. The CDR3 extends over 14 amino acids. V lost 3 bases and J lost 4; bases outside the gene matches: 3. Per the germline V gene, CDR1 is MDHEN and CDR2 is SYDVKM. DNA of the CDR3: TGTGCCAGCAGTTTTACAGGGGGGCCAGATACGCAGTATTTT. It translates to CASSFTGGPDTQYF.

The chain employs TRBV28 and TRBJ1-3, with D uncertain. CDR1 is MDHEN, CDR2 SYDVKM, per germline. The CDR3 extends over 14 amino acids. V dropped 5 bases and J dropped 5 bases, with 13 bases sitting between them. CDR3 amino acids: CASSLRGLRNTIYF. Here the CDR3 DNA reads TGTGCCAGCAGTCTAAGAGGGTTAAGAAACACCATATATTTT.

A single count supports this clone. V gene TRBV27 combines with J gene TRBJ2-1; 7 bases are a match to TRBD2. V lost 1 base to trimming and J lost 10 bases; unmatched junction nucleotides: 13. CDR1 and CDR2 from the germline V gene are MNHEY and SMNVEV (reference sequence). The CDR3 runs 16 residues. CDR3 nucleotide sequence: TGTGCCAGCAGTTTATATGGAGCGGGACCCGCCGGGGAGCAGTTCTTC. Protein product: CASSLYGAGPAGEQFF.

The chain has TRBV27 and TRBJ1-5, with D maybe TRBD1 (6 bases). V was cut by 4 bases and J by 0 bases, with 13 bases left in between. Germline assignment: CDR1 MNHEY and CDR2 SMNVEV (reference sequence). This CDR3 spans 16 amino acids. CDR3 sequence: CASSSSQGYSNQPQHF. The CDR3 DNA sequence: TGTGCCAGCAGTTCTTCACAGGGTTATAGCAATCAGCCCCAGCATTTT.

The chain combines TRBV5-6 with TRBJ2-7, with 8 bases identical to TRBD1. The germline gives CDR1 SGHDT, CDR2 YYEEEE. The V gene end was trimmed by 0 bases and the J gene end by 5 bases; junction bases not matched to a gene: 1. This CDR3 is built from 13 residues. The CDR3 sequence: CASSLDRGDEQYF. The DNA of the CDR3 is TGTGCCAGCAGCTTGGACAGGGGGGACGAGCAGTACTTC. Together with reference TRBV5-6 and TRBJ2-7, the CDR3 gives the full variable domain: DAGVTQSPTHLIKTRGQQVTLRCSPKSGHDTVSWYQQALGQGPQFIFQYYEEEERQRGNFPDRFSGHQFPNYSSELNVNALLLGDSALYLCASSLDRGDEQYFGPGTRLTVT.

The chain recombines TRBV15 with TRBJ2-1, with D hard to call. V was pared by 0 bases and J by 1 base, with 7 bases between. The CDR3 covers 15 residues. Per germline, CDR1 LNHNV and CDR2 YYDKDF (reference sequence). The CDR3 bases are TGTGCCACCAGCAGAGAAAGGAGTTCCTACAATGAGCAGTTCTTC. The encoded protein is CATSRERSSYNEQFF. The full variable domain, in which reference TRBV15 and TRBJ2-1 provide the parts outside the CDR3, is DAMVIQNPRYQVTQFGKPVTLSCSQTLNHNVMYWYQQKSSQAPKLLFHYYDKDFNNEADTPDNFQSRRPNTSFCFLDIRSPGLGDTAMYLCATSRERSSYNEQFFGPGTRLTVL.

The chain couples TRBV7-9 to TRBJ2-1; 8 bases are shared with TRBD2. Trimming took 2 bases from V and 7 from J; bases not matched to a gene: 7. Germline V gene lookup returns CDR1 SEHNR and CDR2 FQNEAQ (reference sequence). The CDR3 has 15 residues. CDR3 in DNA: TGTGCCAGCAGCTTAACCGGGAGGGCCGGTAATGAGCAGTTCTTC. It yields the protein CASSLTGRAGNEQFF. Looking up the rest from reference TRBV7-9 and TRBJ2-1 gives the full variable domain: DTGVSQNPRHKITKRGQNVTFRCDPISEHNRLYWYRQTLGQGPEFLTYFQNEAQLEKSRLLSDRFSAERPKGSFSTLEIQRTEQGDSAMYLCASSLTGRAGNEQFFGPGTRLTVL.

The V gene is TRBV5-1, the J gene TRBJ1-2; 8 bases align to TRBD1. From germline, CDR1 is SGHRS and CDR2 YFSETQ. The CDR3 sequence is 15 residues long. The J segment lost 4 bases and the V segment lost 4 bases, leaving 9 bases of the junction unmatched. CDR3 in amino acids: CASSTGQGAIYGYTF. In DNA form, the CDR3 reads TGCGCCAGCAGCACCGGACAGGGAGCGATCTATGGCTACACCTTC.

The V and J genes are TRBV7-3 and TRBJ2-1, with a possible D match to TRBD2 (6 bases). This CDR3 has 15 amino acids. The V gene's germline CDR1 is SGHTA and CDR2 FQGTGA. With 3 bases removed from V and 9 bases from J, the gap between germline ends came to 18 bases. The CDR3 is CASSLFGGVYGEQFF. The CDR3 DNA reads as TGTGCCAGCAGCTTGTTCGGGGGAGTGTACGGTGAGCAGTTCTTC.

This chain links TRBV29-1 with TRBJ2-3, with TRBD1 matching over 7 bases. CDR1 and CDR2 (germline): SQVTM, ANQGSEA. J was trimmed by 2 bases and V by 3 bases; bases with no gene match: 8. The CDR3 is 15 residues long. The CDR3 spells CSVDFGTVNTDTQYF. CDR3 bases: TGCAGCGTTGATTTTGGGACAGTCAACACAGATACGCAGTATTTT.

The rearrangement uses TRBV10-3 and TRBJ2-7, with 8 bases identical to TRBD2. The trim removed 6 bases at V and 2 bases at J, leaving 3 bases unmatched. This CDR3 has 13 residues. The V gene's germline CDR1 is ENHRY and CDR2 SYGVKD. The CDR3 DNA is TGTGCCATCAGGACTAGCGACACCTACGAGCAGTACTTC. It is translated as CAIRTSDTYEQYF.